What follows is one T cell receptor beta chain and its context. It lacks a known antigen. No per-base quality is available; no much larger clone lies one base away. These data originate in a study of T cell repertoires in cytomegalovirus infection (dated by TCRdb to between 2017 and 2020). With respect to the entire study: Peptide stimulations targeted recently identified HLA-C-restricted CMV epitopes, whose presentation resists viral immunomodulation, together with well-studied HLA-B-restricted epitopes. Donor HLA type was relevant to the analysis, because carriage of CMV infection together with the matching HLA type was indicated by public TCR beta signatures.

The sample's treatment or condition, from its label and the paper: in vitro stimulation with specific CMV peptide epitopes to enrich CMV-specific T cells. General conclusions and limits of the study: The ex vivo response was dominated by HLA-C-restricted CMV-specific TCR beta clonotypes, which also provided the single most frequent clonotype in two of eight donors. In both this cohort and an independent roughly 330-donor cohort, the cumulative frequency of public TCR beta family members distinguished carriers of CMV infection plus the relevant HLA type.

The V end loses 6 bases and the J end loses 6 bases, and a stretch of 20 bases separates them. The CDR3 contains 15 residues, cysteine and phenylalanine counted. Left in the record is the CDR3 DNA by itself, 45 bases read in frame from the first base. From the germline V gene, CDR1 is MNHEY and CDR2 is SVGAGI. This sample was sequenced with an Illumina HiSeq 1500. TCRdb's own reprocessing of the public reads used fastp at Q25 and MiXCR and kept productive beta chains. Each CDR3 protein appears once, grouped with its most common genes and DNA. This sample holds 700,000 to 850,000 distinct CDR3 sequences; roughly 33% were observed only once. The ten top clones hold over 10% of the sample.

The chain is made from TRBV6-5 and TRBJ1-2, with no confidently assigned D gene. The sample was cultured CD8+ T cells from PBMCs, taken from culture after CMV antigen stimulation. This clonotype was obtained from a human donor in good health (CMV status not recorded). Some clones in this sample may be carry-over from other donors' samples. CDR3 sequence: CASSQRSGPSHGYTF. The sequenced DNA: TGTGCCAGCAGCCAGCGATCCGGGCCCAGCCATGGCTACACCTTC.